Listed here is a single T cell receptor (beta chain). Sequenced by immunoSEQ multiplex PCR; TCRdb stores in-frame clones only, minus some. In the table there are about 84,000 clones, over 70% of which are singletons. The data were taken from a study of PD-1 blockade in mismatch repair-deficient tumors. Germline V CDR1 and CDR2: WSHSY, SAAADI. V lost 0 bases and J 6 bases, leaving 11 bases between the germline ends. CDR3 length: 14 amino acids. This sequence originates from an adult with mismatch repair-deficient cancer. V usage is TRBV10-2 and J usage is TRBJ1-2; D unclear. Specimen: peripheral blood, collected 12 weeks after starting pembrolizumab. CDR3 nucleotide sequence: TGCGCCAGCAGTGAGTCCGGGGAGGGTGATGGCTACACCTTC. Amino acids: CASSESGEGDGYTF.